This T cell receptor beta chain was observed in a study of T cells in Graves' hyperthyroidism and ophthalmopathy. Thyroid ultrasound and orbital computed tomography, with clinical symptoms and serum thyroxine and TRAb, informed diagnoses. Concerning this clonotype itself: One end of the junction varies from germline; a read error may be responsible.

Using RNA transcripts as the source, TCR beta CDR3 regions were amplified. First-round RT-PCR with HTBI primers amplified the TCR CDR3 region. MiXCR was run by TCRdb on the multiplex PCR reads, yielding one entry per CDR3 protein. The sample records 500,000 to 650,000 distinct CDR3 sequences, 40% to 50% being singletons. CDR1 is SEHNR and CDR2 is FQNEAQ in the germline V gene (reference sequence). CDR3 length: 14 residues. The specimen sequenced was peripheral blood or thyroid tissue (not recorded which). The receptor was derived from an adult woman with Graves' disease, either hyperthyroidism or ophthalmopathy (not recorded which). The chain has TRBV7-9 and TRBJ2-5; D unclear. The CDR3 sequence is CASSFGPNQETQYF. As DNA, the CDR3 is TGTGCTAGCAGCTTTGGACCCAACCAAGAGACCCAGTACTTC.